Following are 7 T cell receptor beta chains from one sample sequenced in a study of Ad26.COV2.S vaccination and SARS-CoV-2 variants. The method was immunoSEQ multiplex PCR; TCRdb's version includes in-frame clones alone and lacks a portion of them. The sample lists some 320,000 clones; about 86% were seen once. Treatment in this sample: about 20 received Ad26.COV2.S at low or high dose, single or two shots; 5 received placebo; per-sample allocation not given. Sampling was performed 63 days after the first vaccine or placebo injection. The sequences come from peripheral blood, collected in a trial of Ad26.COV2.S vaccine versus placebo. The receptors were sampled from a person between 18 and 59 years old who received the Ad26.COV2.S COVID-19 vaccine or a placebo.

This clone has just a few counts. The V gene is TRBV7-6, the J gene TRBJ1-1, with TRBD1 matching 9 bases. The CDR3 runs 16 residues. Germline trimming cut 2 bases from V and 0 bases from J; bases unmatched to any gene: 4. Per the germline V gene, CDR1 is SGHVS and CDR2 is FNYEAQ. The DNA of the CDR3 is TGTGCCAGCAGCTTATATACAGGGGGCCTGAACACTGAAGCTTTCTTT. Its protein is CASSLYTGGLNTEAFF.

This chain joins TRBV11-2 and TRBJ1-1; D possibly corresponds to TRBD1 (5 bases). Looked up from germline, CDR1 is SGHAT and CDR2 is FQNNGV. The V end lost 6 bases, the J end lost 4 bases, and 21 bases lay between the germline ends. The CDR3 loop spans 16 amino acids. The CDR3 region is CASRKGVWGEGTEAFF. In nucleotides, the CDR3 is TGTGCCAGCAGAAAAGGGGTTTGGGGAGAGGGCACTGAAGCTTTCTTT.

The count of this clone is one. The chain couples TRBV5-4 to TRBJ2-3; 9 bases align to TRBD1. CDR3 size: 16 residues. From germline, CDR1 is SGHNT and CDR2 YYREEE (reference sequence). Losses at the gene ends were 4 bases for V and 6 bases for J; bases not matched to a gene: 12. The CDR3 DNA reads TGTGCCAGCAGCCGCCAAGGGACAGGGAGGGGGGATACGCAGTATTTT. The encoded protein is CASSRQGTGRGDTQYF.

The genes are TRBV18 and TRBJ2-7, with TRBD1 as a possible D gene (5 bases). The CDR3 extends over 14 amino acids. Germline CDR1 reads KGHSH; CDR2 reads LQKENI. Trimming cost V 6 bases and J 0 bases, with 12 bases left between them. Written as DNA, the CDR3 is TGTGCCAGCTCTCCCGACAGATACTCCTACGAGCAGTACTTC. It yields the protein CASSPDRYSYEQYF.

CDR3 in amino acids: CASSLRTGGGYGYTF. The CDR3 DNA sequence: TGTGCCAGCAGCTTAAGGACAGGGGGAGGCTATGGCTACACCTTC. V and J are TRBV7-2 and TRBJ1-2; 10 nucleotides line up with TRBD1. CDR1 SGHTA and CDR2 FQGNSA come from the germline V gene. The V and J ends lost 2 bases and 4 bases, in that order; junction bases with no gene match: 4. The CDR3 is 15 amino acids.

The rearrangement joins TRBV7-8 to TRBJ2-7, with TRBD2 as a possible D gene (6 bases). Germline CDR1 is SGHVS and CDR2 is FQNEAQ. The CDR3 runs to 15 residues. V lost 4 bases and J 3 bases, leaving 16 bases between the germline ends. The CDR3 DNA reads as TGTGCCAGCAGCTCCTCCCCGACTAGTCGCTACGAGCAGTACTTC. This translates into CASSSSPTSRYEQYF.

The sample holds one count of this clone. The V gene is TRBV7-2, the J gene TRBJ1-2; 7 nucleotides align to TRBD1. CDR3 length: 15 residues. Germline values: CDR1 SGHTA, CDR2 FQGNSA. With V trimmed by 5 bases and J by 8 bases, 14 bases remained unmatched. This CDR3 is CASSPGQAHFSGYTF. The CDR3 nucleotides read TGTGCCAGCAGCCCCGGACAGGCCCACTTTTCGGGCTACACCTTC.